One and the same sample provided the 16 T cell receptor beta chains below, sequenced in a study of blood T cell repertoires in COVID-19. Clones were read by immunoSEQ multiplex PCR, and TCRdb kept only the in-frame ones, dropping some. The table has 150,000 to 200,000 clones, 85% to 90% seen once. Material for sequencing was peripheral blood. These TCRs come from a man aged 18 to 30 with acute or convalescent COVID-19.

This CDR3 is CASSAQPGLVKDTQYF. The CDR3 DNA reads as TGTGCCAGTAGTGCCCAACCGGGACTAGTAAAAGATACGCAGTATTTT. The chain couples TRBV19 to TRBJ2-3, with TRBD2 matching 8 bases. CDR1 is LNHDA and CDR2 is SQIVND in the germline V gene (reference sequence). The ends lost 5 bases at V and 5 bases at J; junction bases unmatched: 12. The CDR3 consists of 16 residues.

The V and J genes are TRBV6-6 and TRBJ2-1; D is uncertain. The CDR3 length is 15 residues. The V end lost 4 bases, the J end lost 0 bases, and 10 bases lay between the germline ends. Germline loops: CDR1 MNHNY, CDR2 SVGAGI (reference sequence). The CDR3 DNA reads TGTGCCAGCAGTTCCGAGATGAGCTCCTACAATGAGCAGTTCTTC. It translates to CASSSEMSSYNEQFF.

The chain joins TRBV27 to TRBJ2-1; 8 nucleotides match TRBD1. V shed 5 bases and J 6 bases; nucleotides not matched to a gene: 12. Germline CDR1 MNHEY, CDR2 SMNVEV (reference sequence). This CDR3 spans 16 amino acids. Written as DNA, the CDR3 is TGTGCCAGCAGTACCCGGACAGGGAGGTGGTCCAATGAGCAGTTCTTC. This translates into CASSTRTGRWSNEQFF.

V gene TRBV7-6 combines with J gene TRBJ2-3, with 8 nucleotides matching TRBD1. The CDR3 is 16 amino acids. Germline V CDR1 and CDR2: SGHVS, FNYEAQ. V was pared by 0 bases and J by 1 base, with 3 bases of the junction left unmatched. CDR3 in amino acids: CASSLADREGTDTQYF. Here the CDR3 DNA reads TGTGCCAGCAGCTTAGCGGACAGGGAAGGCACAGATACGCAGTATTTT.

This clone came up a few times. The J gene is TRBJ1-1, the V gene TRBV6-5; D is possibly TRBD1 (6 bases). CDR1 and CDR2 from the germline V gene are MNHEY and SVGAGI. Deletions cut 0 bases from V and 11 bases from J, with 13 bases between. The CDR3 contains 13 residues. As DNA, the CDR3 is TGTGCCAGCAGTTACTCTCCTGGGGGCTTGGCTTTCTTT. This gives the protein CASSYSPGGLAFF.

This chain joins TRBV28 and TRBJ1-5; possibly TRBD1 for D (5 bases). The V gene lost 9 bases and the J gene lost 1 base, with 13 bases spanning the gap. The V gene's germline CDR1 is MDHEN and CDR2 SYDVKM. The CDR3 runs to 14 residues. The CDR3 is CASSQGLSNQPQHF. Here the CDR3 DNA reads TGTGCCAGTTCCCAGGGTCTGAGCAATCAGCCCCAGCATTTT.

V is TRBV7-3 and J is TRBJ2-1; 7 positions agree with TRBD1. The CDR3 has 15 amino acids. Germline assignment: CDR1 SGHTA and CDR2 FQGTGA. Trimming took 1 base from V and 5 from J; bases not matched to a gene: 5. The CDR3 DNA follows: TGTGCCAGCAGCTTAATGGGGACAGCAAACAATGAGCAGTTCTTC. The encoded protein is CASSLMGTANNEQFF.

V gene TRBV11-2 combines with J gene TRBJ2-4, with D possibly TRBD2 on 6 matching bases. The CDR3 runs to 14 residues. V shed 6 bases and J shed 0 bases, with 9 bases lying between them. Germline assignment: CDR1 SGHAT and CDR2 FQNNGV. CDR3 loop: CASRGLLAKNIQYF. Here the CDR3 DNA reads TGTGCCAGCAGGGGACTTTTAGCCAAAAACATTCAGTACTTC.

V gene TRBV18 combines with J gene TRBJ2-5; 9 nucleotides align to TRBD1. J gave up 1 base and V 4 bases, and 7 bases lay outside the gene matches. CDR1 is KGHSH, CDR2 LQKENI, per germline. The length of the CDR3 is 16 residues. As DNA, the CDR3 is TGTGCCAGCTCACAGAACAGGGGGCGAGTCCAAGAGACCCAGTACTTC. Protein product: CASSQNRGRVQETQYF.

The chain has TRBV5-1 and TRBJ2-3, with D perhaps TRBD1 (6 bases). The V and J ends lost 4 bases and 0 bases respectively, with 9 bases between them. Per germline, CDR1 SGHRS and CDR2 YFSETQ. The CDR3 is made up of 14 amino acids. The CDR3 nucleotides read TGCGCCAGCAGCCTCCAGGGGAGCACAGATACGCAGTATTTT. Translating gives CASSLQGSTDTQYF.

V usage is TRBV18 and J usage is TRBJ1-3; the match to TRBD1 covers 8 bases. Germline assignment: CDR1 KGHSH and CDR2 LQKENI. This CDR3 region has 16 residues. V gave up 3 bases and J gave up 2 bases; unmatched junction bases: 6. CDR3 DNA: TGTGCCAGCTCACCGTACAGGGGGTCCACTGGAAACACCATATATTTT. Its translation: CASSPYRGSTGNTIYF.

The chain employs TRBV6-1 and TRBJ1-1; D is possibly TRBD1 (6 bases). V lost 0 bases and J 4 bases, leaving 9 bases between the germline ends. The CDR3 has 14 amino acids. Germline CDR1 is MNHNS and CDR2 is SASEGT. The chain's CDR3 is CASSEAGGATEAFF. Written as DNA, the CDR3 is TGTGCCAGCAGTGAAGCAGGGGGGGCCACTGAAGCTTTCTTT.

V is TRBV3-1 (or the pseudogene TRBV3-2) and J is TRBJ2-7, with D possibly matching TRBD2 (7 bases). Per germline, CDR1 LGHDT and CDR2 YNNKEL (reference sequence). V lost 4 bases, J lost 9 bases, and 19 bases lay in between. The CDR3 totals 14 residues. CDR3 sequence (DNA): TGTGCCAGCAGCCCAGAGGGTGGGGGGGCTGCGCAGTACTTC. Its protein is CASSPEGGGAAQYF.

The V gene is TRBV5-5, the J gene TRBJ1-6; unclear D gene. Germline assignment: CDR1 SGHKS and CDR2 YYEKEE (reference sequence). The CDR3 has 13 amino acids. V lost 1 base, J lost 9 bases, and 8 bases lay in between. This CDR3 reads CASSLLIISPLHF. CDR3 DNA: TGTGCCAGCAGCTTGTTAATTATTTCACCCCTCCACTTT.

J is TRBJ2-5 and V is TRBV28; a possible D gene is TRBD1 (7 bases). The ends were cut back, 6 bases at V and 2 bases at J, with 13 bases in the middle. The CDR3 covers 14 residues. CDR1 is MDHEN, CDR2 SYDVKM, per germline. CDR3 sequence (DNA): TGTGCCAGCAGACCAGGGGGGAGTCAAGAGACCCAGTACTTC. This codes for CASRPGGSQETQYF.

The chain employs TRBV19 and TRBJ1-2; no clear D gene. Between the trimmed V and J ends, which lost 1 base and 2 bases, there was a span of 11 bases. Per germline, CDR1 LNHDA and CDR2 SQIVND (reference sequence). CDR3 length equals 15 residues. The DNA of the CDR3 is TGTGCCAGTAGTATAGTGAACAGATTGAACTATGGCTACACCTTC. This sequence encodes CASSIVNRLNYGYTF.